The sequence of this T cell receptor (beta chain) was determined in a study of technical replicates of blood from a handful of donors. Using immunoSEQ multiplex PCR, the repertoire was profiled, and TCRdb retains in-frame clones only, with some absent. The table shows under 90,000 clones, with approximately 97% occurring only once. The sequence came from a human donor in good health. The sample comprised T cells isolated from PBMCs.

Here the CDR3 reads CASSFISGTLSYNEQFF. The CDR3 DNA follows: TGTGCCAGCAGCTTTATCTCCGGGACACTCTCCTACAATGAGCAGTTCTTC. The chain recombines TRBV7-9 with TRBJ2-1; possibly TRBD1 for D (6 bases). Germline V gene sequence: CDR1 SEHNR, CDR2 FQNEAQ (reference sequence). V lost 3 bases and J 0 bases, leaving 15 bases between the germline ends. This CDR3 spans 17 amino acids.